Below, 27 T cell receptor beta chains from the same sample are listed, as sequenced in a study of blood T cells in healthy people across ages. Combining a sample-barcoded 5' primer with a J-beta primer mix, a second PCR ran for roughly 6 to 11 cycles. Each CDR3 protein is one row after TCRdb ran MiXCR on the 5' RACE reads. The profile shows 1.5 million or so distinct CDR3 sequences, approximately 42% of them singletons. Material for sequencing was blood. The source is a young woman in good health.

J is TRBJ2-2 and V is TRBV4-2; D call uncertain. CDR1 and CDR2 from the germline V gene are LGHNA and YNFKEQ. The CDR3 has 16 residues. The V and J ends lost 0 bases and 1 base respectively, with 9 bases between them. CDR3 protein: CASSQEGGKNTGELFF. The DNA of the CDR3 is TGTGCCAGCAGCCAAGAAGGCGGCAAGAACACCGGGGAGCTGTTTTTT.

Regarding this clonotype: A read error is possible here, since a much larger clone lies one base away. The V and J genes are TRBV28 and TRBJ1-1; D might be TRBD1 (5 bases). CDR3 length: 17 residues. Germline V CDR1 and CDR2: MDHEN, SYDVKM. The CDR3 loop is CVSSFFSWDRGRSEAFF. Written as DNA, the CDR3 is TGTGTCAGCAGTTTCTTTTCGTGGGACCGTGGTAGGTCTGAAGCTTTCTTT.

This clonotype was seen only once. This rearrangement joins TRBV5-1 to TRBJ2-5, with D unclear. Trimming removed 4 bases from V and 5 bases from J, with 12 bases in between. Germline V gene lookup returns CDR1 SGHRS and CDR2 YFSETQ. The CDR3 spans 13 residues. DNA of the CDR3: TGCGCCAGCAGCCTAGAACGGTTTGAGACCCAGTACTTC. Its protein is CASSLERFETQYF.

CDR3 nucleotide sequence: TGTGCCAGCACCCCGAGACTAGTGGGGCACAATGAGCAGTTCTTC. This sequence encodes CASTPRLVGHNEQFF. V is TRBV12-3 or TRBV12-4 and J is TRBJ2-1, with D perhaps TRBD2 (6 bases). V dropped 7 bases and J dropped 5 bases, with 18 bases sitting between them. CDR3 size: 15 residues.

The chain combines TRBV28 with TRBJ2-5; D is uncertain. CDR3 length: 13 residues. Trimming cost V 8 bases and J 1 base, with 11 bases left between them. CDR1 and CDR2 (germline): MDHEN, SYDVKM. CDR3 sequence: CASGNPLQETQYF. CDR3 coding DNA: TGTGCCAGCGGGAATCCCCTCCAAGAGACCCAGTACTTC. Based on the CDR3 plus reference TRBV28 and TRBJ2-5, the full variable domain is DVKVTQSSRYLVKRTGEKVFLECVQDMDHENMFWYRQDPGLGLRLIYFSYDVKMKEKGDIPEGYSVSREKKERFSLILESASTNQTSMYLCASGNPLQETQYFGPGTRLLVL.

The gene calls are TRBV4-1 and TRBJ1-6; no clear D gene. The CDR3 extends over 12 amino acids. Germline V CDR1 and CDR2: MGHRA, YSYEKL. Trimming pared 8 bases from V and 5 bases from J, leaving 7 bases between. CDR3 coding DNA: TGCGCCAGCGGGAGAAATAATTCACCCCTCCACTTT. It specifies CASGRNNSPLHF.

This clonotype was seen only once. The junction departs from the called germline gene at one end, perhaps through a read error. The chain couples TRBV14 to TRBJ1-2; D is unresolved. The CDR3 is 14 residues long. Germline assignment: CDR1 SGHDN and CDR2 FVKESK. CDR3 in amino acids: CAGSQGPNFNGYTF. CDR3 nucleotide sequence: TGTGCCGGCAGCCAAGGTCCCAATTTCAATGGCTACACCTTC.

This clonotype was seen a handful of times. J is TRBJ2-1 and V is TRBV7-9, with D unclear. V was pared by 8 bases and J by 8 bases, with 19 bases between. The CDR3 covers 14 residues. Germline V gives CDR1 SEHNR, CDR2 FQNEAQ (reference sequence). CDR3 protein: CASSGPLHPDEQFF. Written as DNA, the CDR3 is TGTGCCAGCTCCGGTCCCCTACATCCGGATGAGCAGTTCTTC. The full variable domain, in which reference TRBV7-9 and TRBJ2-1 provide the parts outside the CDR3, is DTGVSQNPRHKITKRGQNVTFRCDPISEHNRLYWYRQTLGQGPEFLTYFQNEAQLEKSRLLSDRFSAERPKGSFSTLEIQRTEQGDSAMYLCASSGPLHPDEQFFGPGTRLTVL.

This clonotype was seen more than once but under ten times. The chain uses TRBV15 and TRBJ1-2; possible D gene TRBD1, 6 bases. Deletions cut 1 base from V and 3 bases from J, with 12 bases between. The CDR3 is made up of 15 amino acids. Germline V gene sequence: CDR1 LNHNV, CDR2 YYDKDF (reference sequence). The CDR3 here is CATSRGTGLHYGYTF. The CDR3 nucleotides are TGTGCCACCAGCAGAGGAACAGGGTTGCACTATGGCTACACCTTC.

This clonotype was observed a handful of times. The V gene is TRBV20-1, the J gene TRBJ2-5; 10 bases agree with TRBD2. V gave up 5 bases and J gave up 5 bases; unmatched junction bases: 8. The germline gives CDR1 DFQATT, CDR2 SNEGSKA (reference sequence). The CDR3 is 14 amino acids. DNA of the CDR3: TGCAGTGCTGTCAGACTAGCGGGTACGGAGACCCAGTACTTC. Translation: CSAVRLAGTETQYF.

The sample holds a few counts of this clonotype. CDR3 region: CASSEGLLYNEQFF. In nucleotides, the CDR3 is TGTGCCAGCAGTGAGGGACTACTATACAATGAGCAGTTCTTC. This chain links TRBV2 with TRBJ2-1, with 7 positions matching TRBD2. The CDR3 is 14 residues long. The germline gives CDR1 SNHLY, CDR2 FYNNEI. The V segment lost 3 bases and the J segment 4 bases; nucleotides outside the gene matches: 3.

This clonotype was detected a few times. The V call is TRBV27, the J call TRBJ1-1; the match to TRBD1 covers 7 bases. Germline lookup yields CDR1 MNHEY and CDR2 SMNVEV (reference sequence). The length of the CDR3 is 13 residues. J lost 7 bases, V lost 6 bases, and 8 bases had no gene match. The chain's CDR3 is CASRPGGASEAFF. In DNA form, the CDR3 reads TGTGCCAGCAGACCAGGGGGGGCTAGTGAAGCTTTCTTT.

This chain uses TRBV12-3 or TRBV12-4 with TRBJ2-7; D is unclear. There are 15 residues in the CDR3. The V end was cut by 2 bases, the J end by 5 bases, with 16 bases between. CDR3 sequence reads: CASSLFSTGPHEQYF. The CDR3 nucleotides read TGTGCCAGCAGTTTATTTTCGACCGGACCCCACGAGCAGTACTTC.

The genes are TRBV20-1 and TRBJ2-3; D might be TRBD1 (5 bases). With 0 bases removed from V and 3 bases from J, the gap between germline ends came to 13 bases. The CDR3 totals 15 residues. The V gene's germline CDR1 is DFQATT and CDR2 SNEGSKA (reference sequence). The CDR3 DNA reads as TGCAGTGCTAGAGAATTGCAGGGTCGGACAGATACGCAGTATTTT. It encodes CSARELQGRTDTQYF.

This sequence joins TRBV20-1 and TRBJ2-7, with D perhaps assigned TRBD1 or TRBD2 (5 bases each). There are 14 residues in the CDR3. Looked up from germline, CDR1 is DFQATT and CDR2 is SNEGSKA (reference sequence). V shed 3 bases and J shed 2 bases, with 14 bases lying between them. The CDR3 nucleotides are TGCAGTGCTAGGCCGGGACGGAATACCTACGAGCAGTACTTC. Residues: CSARPGRNTYEQYF.

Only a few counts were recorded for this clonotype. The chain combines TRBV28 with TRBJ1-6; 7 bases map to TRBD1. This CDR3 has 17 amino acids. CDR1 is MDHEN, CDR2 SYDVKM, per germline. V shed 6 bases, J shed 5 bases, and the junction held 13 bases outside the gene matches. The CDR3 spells CASSTPTVGTDNSPLHF. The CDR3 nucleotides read TGTGCCAGCAGCACCCCAACCGTCGGGACAGATAATTCACCCCTCCACTTT.

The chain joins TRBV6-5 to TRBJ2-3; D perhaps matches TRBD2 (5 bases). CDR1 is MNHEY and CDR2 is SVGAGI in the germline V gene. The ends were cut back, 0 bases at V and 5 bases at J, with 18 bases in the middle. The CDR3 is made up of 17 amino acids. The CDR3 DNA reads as TGTGCCAGCAGTTACTCGCCCCCGCCGGGGAGTGAAGATACGCAGTATTTT. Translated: CASSYSPPPGSEDTQYF.

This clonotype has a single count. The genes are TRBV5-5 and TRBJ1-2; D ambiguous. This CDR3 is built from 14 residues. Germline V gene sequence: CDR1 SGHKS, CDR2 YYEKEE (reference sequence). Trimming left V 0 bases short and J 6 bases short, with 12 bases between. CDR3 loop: CASSLAWGRDGYTF. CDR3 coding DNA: TGTGCCAGCAGCTTGGCCTGGGGAAGGGATGGCTACACCTTC.

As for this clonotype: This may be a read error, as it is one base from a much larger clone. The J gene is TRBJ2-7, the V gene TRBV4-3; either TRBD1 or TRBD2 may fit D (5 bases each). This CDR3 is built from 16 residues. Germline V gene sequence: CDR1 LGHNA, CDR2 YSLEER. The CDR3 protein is CASSQPLRDEYYGQYF. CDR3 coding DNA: TGCGCCAGCAGCCAACCCCTCCGGGACGAGTACTACGGGCAGTACTTC.

The CDR3 DNA reads TGTGCCAGCAGTGAGGCAGGGATCACCGGGGAGCTGTTTTTT. Translating it yields CASSEAGITGELFF. V and J are TRBV2 and TRBJ2-2, with D perhaps TRBD1 (5 bases). The CDR3 covers 14 residues. Germline CDR1 is SNHLY and CDR2 is FYNNEI. V was cut by 3 bases and J by 4 bases, with 9 bases left in between. Full variable domain (outside the CDR3, taken from reference TRBV2 and TRBJ2-2): EPEVTQTPSHQVTQMGQEVILRCVPISNHLYFYWYRQILGQKVEFLVSFYNNEISEKSEIFDDQFSVERPDGSNFTLKIRSTKLEDSAMYFCASSEAGITGELFFGEGSRLTVL.

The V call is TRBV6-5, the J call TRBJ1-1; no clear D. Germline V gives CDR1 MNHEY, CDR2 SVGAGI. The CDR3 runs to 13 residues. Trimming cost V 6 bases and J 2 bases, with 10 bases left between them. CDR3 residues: CASSRVINTEAFF. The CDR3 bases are TGTGCCAGCAGCCGAGTGATAAACACTGAAGCTTTCTTT.

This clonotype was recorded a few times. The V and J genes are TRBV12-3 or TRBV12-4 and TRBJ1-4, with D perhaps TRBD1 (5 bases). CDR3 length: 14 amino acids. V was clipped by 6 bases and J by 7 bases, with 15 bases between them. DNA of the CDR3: TGTGCCAGCAGAACCTGGGGACCGGGTGAAAAACTGTTTTTT. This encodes CASRTWGPGEKLFF.

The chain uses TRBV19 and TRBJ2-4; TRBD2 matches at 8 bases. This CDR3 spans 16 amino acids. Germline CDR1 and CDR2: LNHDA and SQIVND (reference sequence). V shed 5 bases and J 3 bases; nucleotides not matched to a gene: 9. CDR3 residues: CASSSGTSFVKNIQYF. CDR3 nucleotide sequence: TGTGCCAGTAGTTCCGGGACTAGTTTCGTCAAAAACATTCAGTACTTC.

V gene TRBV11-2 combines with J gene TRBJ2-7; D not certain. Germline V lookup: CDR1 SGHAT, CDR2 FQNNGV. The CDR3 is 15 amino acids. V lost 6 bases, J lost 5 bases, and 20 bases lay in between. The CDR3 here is CASSFSPGVSDEQYF. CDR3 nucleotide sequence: TGTGCCAGCAGTTTCAGCCCTGGGGTTTCTGACGAGCAGTACTTC. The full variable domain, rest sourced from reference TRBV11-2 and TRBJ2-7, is EAGVAQSPRYKIIEKRQSVAFWCNPISGHATLYWYQQILGQGPKLLIQFQNNGVVDDSQLPKDRFSAERLKGVDSTLKIQPAKLEDSAVYLCASSFSPGVSDEQYFGPGTRLTVT.

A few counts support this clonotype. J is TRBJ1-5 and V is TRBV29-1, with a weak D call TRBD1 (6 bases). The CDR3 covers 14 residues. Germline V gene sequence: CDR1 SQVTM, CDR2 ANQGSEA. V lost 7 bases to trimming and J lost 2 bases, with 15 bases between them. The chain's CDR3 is CSAVEGGRNQPQHF. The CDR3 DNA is TGCAGCGCTGTGGAGGGGGGCCGCAATCAGCCCCAGCATTTT.

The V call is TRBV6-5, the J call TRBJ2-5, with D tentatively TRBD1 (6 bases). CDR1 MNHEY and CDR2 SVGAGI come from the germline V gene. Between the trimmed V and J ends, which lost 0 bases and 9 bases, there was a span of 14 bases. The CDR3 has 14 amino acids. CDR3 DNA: TGTGCCAGCAGTTACTCGGGCAGGGGTCGGGCCCAGTACTTC. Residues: CASSYSGRGRAQYF.

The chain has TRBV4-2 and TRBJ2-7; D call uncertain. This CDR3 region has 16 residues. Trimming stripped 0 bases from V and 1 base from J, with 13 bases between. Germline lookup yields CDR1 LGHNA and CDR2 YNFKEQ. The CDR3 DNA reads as TGTGCCAGCAGCCAAGATTTTGGTGGCGCATCCTACGAGCAGTACTTC. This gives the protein CASSQDFGGASYEQYF.